Listed below are T cell receptor beta chains from one sample, sequenced in a study of siplizumab effects on memory and regulatory T cells. This table comes from immunoSEQ multiplex PCR, and its TCRdb copy is limited to in-frame clones, with some not included. Seen here are 99,000 or so clones, roughly 94% observed once, and the top ten hold around 1.5%. The source material was non-Treg CD4+ T cells sorted from blood. Source of these receptors: a human donor in good health. Both conserved end residues are part of each CDR3. D genes are given only for firm matches. Not all rows give a size; the values are once, few, many and, for expanded clones, a class.

CSGQGTEAFF	TGCAGCGGGCAGGGGACAGAAGCTTTCTTT	TRBJ1-1	10	NA	NA	TRBV29-1
CASSPQPPGLAGVFHEQFF	TGTGCCAGCAGCCCCCAGCCCCCGGGACTAGCGGGAGTCTTCCATGAGCAGTTCTTC	TRBJ2-1	19	NA	TRBD2	TRBV7-3
CATSTSATNEKLFF	TGTGCCACCAGCACCTCTGCAACTAATGAAAAACTGTTTTTT	TRBJ1-4	14	NA	NA	TRBV15
CASSSQTGLGEQFF	TGTGCCAGCAGCTCGCAGACGGGGTTAGGCGAGCAGTTCTTC	TRBJ2-1	14	NA	NA	TRBV7-8
CASSLGQVQYF	TGTGCCAGCAGCCTCGGACAGGTCCAGTACTTC	TRBJ2-7	11	NA	TRBD1	TRBV2
CASSRTSGNTGELFF	TGCGCCAGCAGCCGGACTAGCGGGAACACCGGGGAGCTGTTTTTT	TRBJ2-2	15	NA	TRBD2	TRBV5-1
CASSFPSGKTGETQYF	TGTGCCAGCAGCTTCCCCAGCGGGAAAACTGGGGAGACCCAGTACTTC	TRBJ2-5	16	NA	TRBD2	TRBV7-8
CSVDRYQETQYF	TGCAGCGTTGATCGGTACCAAGAGACCCAGTACTTC	TRBJ2-5	12	once	NA	TRBV29-1
CASRREYGSPGDNEQFF	TGTGCCAGCAGGCGAGAATACGGGAGTCCAGGGGACAATGAGCAGTTCTTC	TRBJ2-1	17	NA	NA	TRBV27
CASSPPRGRVTDTQYF	TGTGCCAGCTCACCCCCCCGCGGGAGAGTCACAGATACGCAGTATTTT	TRBJ2-3	16	NA	TRBD2	TRBV18
CASSSSGTEHGYTF	TGTGCCAGCAGCTCCTCCGGGACAGAACATGGCTACACCTTC	TRBJ1-2	14	NA	TRBD1	TRBV5-4
CASSPPGIEKLRLNTEAFF	TGTGCCAGCAGCCCCCCAGGGATCGAGAAACTCCGCCTTAACACTGAAGCTTTCTTT	TRBJ1-1	19	once	NA	TRBV7-6
CSGQSSYEQYF	TGCAGCGGACAGAGCTCCTACGAGCAGTACTTC	TRBJ2-7	11	NA	NA	TRBV29-1
CASSFGASGKKTQYF	TGTGCCAGCAGCTTCGGGGCTAGCGGGAAAAAGACCCAGTACTTC	TRBJ2-5	15	NA	TRBD2	TRBV7-2
CASYRGTDTQYF	TGTGCCAGCTACAGGGGCACAGATACGCAGTATTTT	TRBJ2-3	12	once	NA	TRBV18
CASSPRAVLEQYF	TGTGCCAGCAGTCCCCGGGCCGTACTGGAGCAGTACTTC	TRBJ2-7	13	NA	NA	TRBV6-5
CASETSGRNNEQFF	TGTGCCAGCGAGACTAGCGGGAGAAACAATGAGCAGTTCTTC	TRBJ2-1	14	NA	TRBD2	TRBV2
CASRVRARDTGELFF	TGTGCCAGCAGAGTGCGTGCGCGGGATACCGGGGAGCTGTTTTTT	TRBJ2-2	15	NA	NA	TRBV28
CASSYSKWKEQFF	TGTGCCAGCAGTTACTCGAAATGGAAGGAGCAGTTCTTC	TRBJ2-1	13	NA	NA	TRBV6-6
CASSETGLGNEQYF	TGTGCCAGCAGTGAAACGGGACTAGGAAACGAGCAGTACTTC	TRBJ2-7	14	NA	TRBD2	TRBV25-1
CASSADRRQGAFGSYNEQFF	TGTGCCAGCAGCGCAGATCGGAGACAGGGGGCGTTTGGCTCCTACAATGAGCAGTTCTTC	TRBJ2-1	20	NA	TRBD1	TRBV9
CASSSREISGNTIYF	TGTGCCAGCAGTTCGCGCGAGATCTCTGGAAACACCATATATTTT	TRBJ1-3	15	NA	NA	TRBV6-6
CASRGSGAYEQYF	TGTGCCAGCAGAGGCAGCGGGGCCTACGAGCAGTACTTC	TRBJ2-7	13	NA	TRBD2	TRBV6-6
CASSSRDRPYNEQFF	TGTGCCAGCAGTTCCCGGGACAGGCCGTACAATGAGCAGTTCTTC	TRBJ2-1	15	NA	TRBD1	TRBV28
CASSLVLAGGWLFF	TGCGCCAGCAGCTTGGTTCTAGCGGGAGGATGGCTGTTCTTC	TRBJ2-1	14	NA	TRBD2	TRBV5-1
CASSLRVGASSTEAFF	TGTGCCAGCAGTTTAAGGGTAGGGGCCAGTAGCACTGAAGCTTTCTTT	TRBJ1-1	16	once	NA	TRBV28
CASSTGTSGMGRFFAQYF	TGTGCCAGCAGCACCGGGACTAGCGGGATGGGCCGTTTCTTTGCGCAGTACTTC	TRBJ2-7	18	once	TRBD2	TRBV7-2
CASSGTSGILETQYF	TGTGCCAGCAGTGGGACTAGCGGGATCTTGGAGACCCAGTACTTC	TRBJ2-5	15	NA	TRBD2	TRBV6-1
CASRRHLTGTSWNEQFF	TGTGCCAGCAGACGCCATCTGACCGGGACTAGCTGGAATGAGCAGTTCTTC	TRBJ2-1	17	NA	TRBD2	TRBV28
CASSQGFF	TGTGCCAGCAGCCAAGGGTTCTTC	TRBJ2-1	8	NA	NA	TRBV5-8
CASSYSPDINTQYF	TGTGCCAGCAGTTACTCGCCCGATATTAATACGCAGTATTTT	TRBJ2-3	14	NA	NA	TRBV6-6
CSVDNPWGSYNEQFF	TGCAGCGTTGATAACCCATGGGGGTCCTACAATGAGCAGTTCTTC	TRBJ2-1	15	NA	NA	TRBV29-1
CAISEIQGQNTEAFF	TGTGCCATCAGTGAGATCCAGGGACAGAACACTGAAGCTTTCTTT	TRBJ1-1	15	NA	NA	TRBV10-3
CASSPGQGNSPLHF	TGTGCCAGCTCACCAGGACAGGGGAATTCACCCCTCCACTTT	TRBJ1-6	14	NA	TRBD1	TRBV18
CSVENTEAFF	TGCAGCGTTGAAAACACTGAAGCTTTCTTT	TRBJ1-1	10	NA	NA	TRBV29-1
CASSVDPGRDTQYF	TGTGCCAGCAGCGTAGATCCGGGCCGCGATACGCAGTATTTT	TRBJ2-3	14	NA	NA	TRBV9
CASSPPGLARETQYF	TGTGCCAGCAGCCCCCCGGGACTAGCAAGGGAGACCCAGTACTTC	TRBJ2-5	15	once	TRBD2	TRBV2
CASSPTGFGYTF	TGTGCCAGCAGCCCCACGGGTTTTGGCTACACCTTC	TRBJ1-2	12	NA	NA	TRBV7-9
CASNRGPDRGAEQYF	TGTGCCAGCAACCGTGGTCCGGACAGGGGGGCCGAGCAGTACTTC	TRBJ2-7	15	once	TRBD1	TRBV13
CASSPTNRGTQYF	TGTGCCAGCAGCCCGACTAACAGGGGGACCCAGTACTTC	TRBJ2-5	13	NA	TRBD1	TRBV28
CASSFLGGSLSEQFF	TGTGCCAGCAGCTTTTTAGGCGGGAGTTTATCTGAGCAGTTCTTC	TRBJ2-1	15	NA	TRBD2	TRBV5-4
CASRESRGDSGNTIYF	TGTGCCAGCAGAGAATCCCGTGGAGACTCTGGAAACACCATATATTTT	TRBJ1-3	16	NA	NA	TRBV2
CASKRGELPTQYF	TGTGCCAGCAAGAGGGGGGAACTACCTACGCAGTATTTT	TRBJ2-3	13	NA	NA	TRBV28
CASLTSAYEQYF	TGTGCCAGCCTGACTAGCGCGTACGAGCAGTACTTC	TRBJ2-7	12	NA	TRBD2	TRBV28
CASHTGHSGANVLTF	TGTGCCAGTCATACAGGACACTCTGGGGCCAACGTCCTGACTTTC	TRBJ2-6	15	NA	NA	TRBV19
CSAGGTAAFF	TGCAGTGCCGGGGGGACGGCAGCTTTCTTT	TRBJ1-1	10	NA	NA	TRBV20-1
CATSGKGKATGELFF	TGTGCCACCTCCGGGAAGGGGAAGGCCACCGGGGAGCTGTTTTTT	TRBJ2-2	15	once	NA	TRBV15
CASSFGQAVYEQYF	TGTGCCAGCAGCTTCGGACAGGCAGTCTACGAGCAGTACTTC	TRBJ2-7	14	NA	TRBD1	TRBV13
CASNSWVLRDTEAFF	TGTGCCAGCAATAGTTGGGTTCTCCGGGACACTGAAGCTTTCTTT	TRBJ1-1	15	NA	NA	TRBV27
CASSKGGGYTEAFF	TGTGCCAGTAGCAAAGGAGGGGGGTACACTGAAGCTTTCTTT	TRBJ1-1	14	NA	NA	TRBV6-5
CASSSAPTHSYNEQFF	TGTGCCAGCAGTTCCGCCCCAACCCACTCCTACAATGAGCAGTTCTTC	TRBJ2-1	16	NA	NA	TRBV27
CASSPHRTSGNNEQFF	TGTGCCAGCAGCCCTCATCGGACTAGCGGGAACAATGAGCAGTTCTTC	TRBJ2-1	16	NA	TRBD2	TRBV5-4
CASSSRQGAFF	TGTGCCAGCAGCTCGCGACAGGGAGCTTTCTTT	TRBJ1-1	11	NA	TRBD1	TRBV7-8
CASSLTGTPGFGEQFF	TGTGCCAGCAGCTTAACAGGCACCCCCGGTTTCGGTGAGCAGTTCTTC	TRBJ2-1	16	NA	NA	TRBV5-5
CARNIGGNTIYF	TGTGCCAGAAACATCGGGGGAAACACCATATATTTT	TRBJ1-3	12	few	NA	TRBV2